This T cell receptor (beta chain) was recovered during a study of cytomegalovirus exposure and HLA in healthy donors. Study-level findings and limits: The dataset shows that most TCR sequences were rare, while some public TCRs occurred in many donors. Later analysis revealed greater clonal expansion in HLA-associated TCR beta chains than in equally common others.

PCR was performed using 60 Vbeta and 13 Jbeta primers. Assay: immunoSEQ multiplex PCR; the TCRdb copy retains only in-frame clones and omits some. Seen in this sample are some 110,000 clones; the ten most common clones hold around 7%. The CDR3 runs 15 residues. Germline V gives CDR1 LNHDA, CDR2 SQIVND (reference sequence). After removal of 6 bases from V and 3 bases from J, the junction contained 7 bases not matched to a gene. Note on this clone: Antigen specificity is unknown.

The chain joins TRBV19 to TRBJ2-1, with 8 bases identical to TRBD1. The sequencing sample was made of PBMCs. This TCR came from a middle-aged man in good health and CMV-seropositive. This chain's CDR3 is CASSADRAYYNEQFF. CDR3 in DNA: TGTGCCAGTAGCGCGGACAGGGCGTACTACAATGAGCAGTTCTTC.